The next 18 T cell receptor beta chains were all read from a single sample in a study of T cells after yellow fever vaccination (dated by TCRdb to between 2018 and 2020). The method was 5' RACE. This sample was sequenced with an Illumina NovaSeq 6000. Clones were called with MiXCR by TCRdb after fastp trimmed the public reads at Q25, and only in-frame beta chains were retained. Rows with a matching CDR3 protein are joined into one entry that keeps the most common DNA and genes. Within this sample are some 290,000 distinct CDR3 sequences, with about 10% of them counted one time only. About 3.3% of the sample belongs to the ten largest clones. Interpreted using the paper, the treatment or condition label stands for: live attenuated yellow fever vaccine strain. This material consisted of CD4+ T cells sorted from PBMCs, taken 45 days after the yellow fever booster vaccination. These receptors all come from a man aged 18 to 29 who received the YFV17D yellow fever vaccine.

This rearrangement joins TRBV20-1 to TRBJ2-3, with 8 bases lining up with TRBD1. The trim removed 6 bases at V and 1 base at J, leaving 9 bases unmatched. Per the germline V gene, CDR1 is DFQATT and CDR2 is SNEGSKA (reference sequence). The CDR3 is 15 amino acids. CDR3 in DNA: TGCAGTGCAGGAAAGGCGGGACAGGGCACAGATACGCAGTATTTT. Amino acid sequence: CSAGKAGQGTDTQYF.

The rearrangement links TRBV6-9 to TRBJ1-5, with D possibly being TRBD1 (5 bases). Deletions cut 0 bases from V and 7 bases from J, with 19 bases between. The germline gives CDR1 MNHGY, CDR2 SVAAGI. The CDR3 runs 17 residues. The CDR3, as DNA: TGTGCCAGCAGTTATTCAGTCCCGGGGCCTTACAACCAGCCCCAGCATTTT. It is translated as CASSYSVPGPYNQPQHF.

This clonotype was picked up many times. The V call is TRBV10-3, the J call TRBJ2-7; 11 nucleotides agree with TRBD2. This CDR3 contains 15 residues. V gave up 4 bases and J gave up 7 bases; unmatched junction bases: 9. Per the germline V gene, CDR1 is ENHRY and CDR2 is SYGVKD. CDR3 DNA: TGTGCCATCAGTGCCGGGACTAGCGGACTGGGGGAGCAGTACTTC. It specifies CAISAGTSGLGEQYF.

This clonotype was seen more than once but under ten times. J is TRBJ2-2 and V is TRBV9; D is unresolved. Trimming shortened V by 4 bases and J by 7 bases, and 14 bases separated the two germline ends. The CDR3 runs to 14 residues. Germline CDR1 SGDLS, CDR2 YYNGEE. CDR3 sequence (DNA): TGTGCCAGCAGCCCATGGAATGCGGTCGGGGAGCTGTTTTTT. Translated, it gives CASSPWNAVGELFF.

The chain links TRBV5-1 to TRBJ1-2; perhaps TRBD1 as D (6 bases). The V and J ends lost 0 bases and 14 bases respectively, with 14 bases between them. The CDR3 consists of 12 residues. CDR1 is SGHRS and CDR2 is YFSETQ in the germline V gene. The CDR3 DNA is TGCGCCAGCAGCTTGGCCGGCAGGGGCAGTACCTTC. Residues: CASSLAGRGSTF. The full variable domain, in which reference TRBV5-1 and TRBJ1-2 provide the parts outside the CDR3, is KAGVTQTPRYLIKTRGQQVTLSCSPISGHRSVSWYQQTPGQGLQFLFEYFSETQRNKGNFPGRFSGRQFSNSRSEMNVSTLELGDSALYLCASSLAGRGSTFGSGTRLTVV.

In its sample, this clonotype was seen a few times. The V gene is TRBV6-5, the J gene TRBJ1-2; no firm D call. Germline V CDR1 and CDR2: MNHEY, SVGAGI. Trimming stripped 4 bases from V and 10 bases from J, with 10 bases between. The CDR3 runs to 11 residues. CDR3 sequence: CASSSGRTYTF. The CDR3 DNA is TGTGCCAGCAGTTCCGGGAGAACCTACACCTTC.

The V and J genes are TRBV2 and TRBJ2-3, with TRBD1 as a possible D gene (5 bases). V lost 4 bases to trimming and J lost 1 base, with 12 bases between them. CDR1 and CDR2 from the germline V gene are SNHLY and FYNNEI. The CDR3 is 15 amino acids. The CDR3 reads CASSVGAQGTDTQYF. In DNA, the CDR3 is TGTGCCAGCAGTGTAGGGGCCCAGGGCACAGATACGCAGTATTTT.

This clonotype was counted only a few times. The CDR3 coding sequence is TGTGCCAGCAGTTACTCTAGGGAGGGGACCCAGTACTTC. Translating gives CASSYSREGTQYF. The chain combines TRBV6-5 with TRBJ2-5, with 7 bases that match TRBD2. In germline, CDR1 is MNHEY, CDR2 SVGAGI. This CDR3 comprises 13 residues. Germline trimming cut 0 bases from V and 7 bases from J; bases unmatched to any gene: 2.

This clonotype was detected many times. The J gene is TRBJ2-3, the V gene TRBV5-1, with D possibly TRBD2 on 5 matching bases. Trimming took off 4 bases at V and 7 bases at J, with 10 bases between the two ends. CDR1 SGHRS and CDR2 YFSETQ come from the germline V gene. The CDR3 length is 12 residues. The CDR3 spells CASSQEENTQYF. Here the CDR3 DNA reads TGCGCCAGCAGCCAGGAGGAAAATACGCAGTATTTT.

A few counts support this clonotype. The rearrangement uses TRBV4-2 and TRBJ1-6; TRBD1 aligns across 8 bases. Germline CDR1 reads LGHNA; CDR2 reads YNFKEQ. The J segment lost 7 bases and the V segment lost 0 bases, leaving 5 bases of the junction unmatched. The CDR3 spans 16 residues. CDR3 bases: TGTGCCAGCAGCCAAGATGACAGGGGAAGAAATTCACCCCTCCACTTT. It codes for CASSQDDRGRNSPLHF.

This clonotype occurred a few times. The chain employs TRBV5-4 and TRBJ2-7; D possibly matches TRBD1 or TRBD2 (5 bases each). The CDR3 has 14 amino acids. V dropped 0 bases and J dropped 5 bases, with 12 bases sitting between them. Germline lookup yields CDR1 SGHNT and CDR2 YYREEE (reference sequence). The CDR3 is CASSLGAPGHEQYF. The CDR3 bases are TGTGCCAGCAGCTTGGGGGCCCCGGGACACGAGCAGTACTTC.

This clonotype was observed a handful of times. The J gene is TRBJ2-2, the V gene TRBV7-2, with 9 bases aligning to TRBD2. The V segment lost 3 bases and the J segment 4 bases; nucleotides outside the gene matches: 0. CDR1 and CDR2 from the germline V gene are SGHTA and FQGNSA. This CDR3 is built from 14 residues. This CDR3 is CASSLRGGTGELFF. Written as DNA, the CDR3 is TGTGCCAGCAGCTTGCGGGGGGGCACCGGGGAGCTGTTTTTT.

V and J are TRBV5-1 and TRBJ2-2, with unresolved D. Germline V CDR1 and CDR2: SGHRS, YFSETQ. Trimming cost V 3 bases and J 3 bases, with 9 bases left between them. The CDR3 sequence is 14 residues long. This CDR3 reads CASSYGSHTGELFF. CDR3 bases: TGCGCCAGCAGCTACGGCAGTCACACCGGGGAGCTGTTTTTT.

The rearrangement links TRBV12-3 or TRBV12-4 to TRBJ2-4; D is uncertain. The CDR3 covers 14 residues. Deletions cut 7 bases from V and 0 bases from J, with 10 bases between. In DNA, the CDR3 is TGTGCCAGCACCTCGTACCGAGCCAAAAACATTCAGTACTTC. Amino acid sequence: CASTSYRAKNIQYF.

This clonotype was detected ten times or more. V is TRBV7-2 and J is TRBJ2-7; D remains ambiguous. Germline V gives CDR1 SGHTA, CDR2 FQGNSA. This CDR3 has 16 amino acids. Trimming removed 5 bases from V and 2 bases from J, with 19 bases in between. The CDR3 nucleotides read TGTGCCAGCAGCCCGAACCCCGCCCAGGTAACCTACGAGCAGTACTTC. Amino acid sequence: CASSPNPAQVTYEQYF. The full variable domain, in which reference TRBV7-2 and TRBJ2-7 provide the parts outside the CDR3, is GAGVSQSPSNKVTEKGKDVELRCDPISGHTALYWYRQSLGQGLEFLIYFQGNSAPDKSGLPSDRFSAERTGGSVSTLTIQRTQQEDSAVYLCASSPNPAQVTYEQYFGPGTRLTVT.

CDR3 in DNA: TGTGCCAGCAGTTTCAGCGGCCGTCCTTCAGTATTCATGAACACTGAAGCTTTCTTT. Translating it yields CASSFSGRPSVFMNTEAFF. The chain couples TRBV12-3 or TRBV12-4 to TRBJ1-1; D is unclear. V lost 3 bases, J lost 0 bases, and 23 bases lay in between. The CDR3 has 19 amino acids.

This clonotype was observed a handful of times. The chain recombines TRBV6-2 or TRBV6-3 with TRBJ1-4; D not certain. The CDR3 contains 16 residues. Germline-derived CDR1 and CDR2 are MNHEY and SVGEGT. V lost 2 bases to trimming and J lost 4 bases, with 14 bases between them. CDR3 nucleotide sequence: TGTGCCAGCAGTTACGCGCGGACGGCTCTTAATGAAAAACTGTTTTTT. This sequence encodes CASSYARTALNEKLFF.

This clonotype was counted a few times. The chain couples TRBV5-4 to TRBJ2-7; D not resolved. This CDR3 contains 14 residues. The V gene's germline CDR1 is SGHNT and CDR2 YYREEE (reference sequence). Deletions cut 4 bases from V and 2 bases from J, with 13 bases between. CDR3 in DNA: TGTGCCAGCAGCCGGTCGGACGTAACCTACGAGCAGTACTTC. As protein: CASSRSDVTYEQYF.